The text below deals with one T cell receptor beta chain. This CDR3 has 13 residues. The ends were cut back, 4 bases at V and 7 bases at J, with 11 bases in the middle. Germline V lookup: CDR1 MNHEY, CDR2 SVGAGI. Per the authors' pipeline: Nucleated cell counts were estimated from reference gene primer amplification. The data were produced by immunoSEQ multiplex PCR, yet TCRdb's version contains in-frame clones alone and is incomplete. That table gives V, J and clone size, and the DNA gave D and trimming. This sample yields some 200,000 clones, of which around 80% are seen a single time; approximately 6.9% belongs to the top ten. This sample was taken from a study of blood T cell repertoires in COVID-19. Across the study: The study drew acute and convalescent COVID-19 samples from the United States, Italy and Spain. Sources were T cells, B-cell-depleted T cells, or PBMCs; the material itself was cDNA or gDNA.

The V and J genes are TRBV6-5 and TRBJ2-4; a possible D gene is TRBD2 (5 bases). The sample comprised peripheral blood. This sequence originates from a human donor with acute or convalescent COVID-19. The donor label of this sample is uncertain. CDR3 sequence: CASSSPGMNIQYF. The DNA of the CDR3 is TGTGCCAGCAGTTCCCCGGGGATGAACATTCAGTACTTC.